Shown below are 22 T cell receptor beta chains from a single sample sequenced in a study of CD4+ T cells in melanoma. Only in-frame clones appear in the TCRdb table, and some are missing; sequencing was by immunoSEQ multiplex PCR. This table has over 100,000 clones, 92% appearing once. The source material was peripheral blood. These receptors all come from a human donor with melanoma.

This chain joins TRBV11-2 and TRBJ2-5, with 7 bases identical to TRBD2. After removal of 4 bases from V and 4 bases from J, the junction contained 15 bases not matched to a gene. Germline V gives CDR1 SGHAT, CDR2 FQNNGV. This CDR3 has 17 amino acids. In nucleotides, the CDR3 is TGTGCCAGCAGCTCTTTCGGCTCGGGAGGATTGGCAGAGACCCAGTACTTC. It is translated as CASSSFGSGGLAETQYF.

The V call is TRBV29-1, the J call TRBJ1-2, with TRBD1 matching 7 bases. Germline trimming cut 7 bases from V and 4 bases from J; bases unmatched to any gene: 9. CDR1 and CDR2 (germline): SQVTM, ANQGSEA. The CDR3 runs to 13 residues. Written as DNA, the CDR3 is TGCAGCGCCCTCAGACAGGGCACCTATGGCTACACCTTC. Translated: CSALRQGTYGYTF.

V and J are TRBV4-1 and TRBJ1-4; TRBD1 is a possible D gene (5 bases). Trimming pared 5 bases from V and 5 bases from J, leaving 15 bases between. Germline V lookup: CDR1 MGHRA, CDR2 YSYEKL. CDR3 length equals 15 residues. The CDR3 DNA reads TGCGCCAGCAGCGACGGGGCCTGGGGGAATGAAAAACTGTTTTTT. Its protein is CASSDGAWGNEKLFF.

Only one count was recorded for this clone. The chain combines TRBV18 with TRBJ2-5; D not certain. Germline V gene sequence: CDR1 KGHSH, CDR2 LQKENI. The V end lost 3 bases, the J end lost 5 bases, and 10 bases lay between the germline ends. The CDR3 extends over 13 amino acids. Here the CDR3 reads CASSPTDPETQYF. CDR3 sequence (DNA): TGTGCCAGCTCACCTACAGACCCGGAGACCCAGTACTTC. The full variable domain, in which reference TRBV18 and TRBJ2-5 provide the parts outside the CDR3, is NAGVMQNPRHLVRRRGQEARLRCSPMKGHSHVYWYRQLPEEGLKFMVYLQKENIIDESGMPKERFSAEFPKEGPSILRIQQVVRGDSAAYFCASSPTDPETQYFGPGTRLLVL.

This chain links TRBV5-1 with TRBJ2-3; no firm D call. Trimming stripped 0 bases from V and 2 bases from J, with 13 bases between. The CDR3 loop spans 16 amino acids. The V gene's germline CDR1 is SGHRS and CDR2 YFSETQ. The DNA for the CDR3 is TGCGCCAGCAGCTTGGGCGGCGGCCCCCTCACAGATACGCAGTATTTT. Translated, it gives CASSLGGGPLTDTQYF.

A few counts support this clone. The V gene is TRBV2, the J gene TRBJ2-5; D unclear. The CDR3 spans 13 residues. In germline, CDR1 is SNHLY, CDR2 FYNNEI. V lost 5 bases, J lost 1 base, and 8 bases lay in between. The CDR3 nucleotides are TGTGCCAGCAGTCCTACGGGCCAAGAGACCCAGTACTTC. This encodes CASSPTGQETQYF.

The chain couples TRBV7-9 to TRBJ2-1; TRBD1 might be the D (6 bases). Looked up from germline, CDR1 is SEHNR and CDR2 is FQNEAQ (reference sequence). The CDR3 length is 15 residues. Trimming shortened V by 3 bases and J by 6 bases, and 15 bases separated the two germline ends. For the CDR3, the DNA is TGTGCCAGCAGCTTCCTGGACAGTCGTGTCAATGAGCAGTTCTTC. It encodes CASSFLDSRVNEQFF.

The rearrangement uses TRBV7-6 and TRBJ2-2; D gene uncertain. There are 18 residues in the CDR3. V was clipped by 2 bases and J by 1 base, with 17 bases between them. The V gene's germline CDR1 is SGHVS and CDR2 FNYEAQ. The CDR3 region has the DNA TGTGCCAGCAGCTTACCCCATGGGAAGATAGTGAACACCGGGGAGCTGTTTTTT. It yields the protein CASSLPHGKIVNTGELFF.

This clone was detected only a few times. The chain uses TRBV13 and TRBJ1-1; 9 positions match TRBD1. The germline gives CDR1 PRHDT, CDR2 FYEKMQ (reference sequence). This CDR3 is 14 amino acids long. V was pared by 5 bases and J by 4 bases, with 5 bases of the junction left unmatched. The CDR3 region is CASSLDRGGTEAFF. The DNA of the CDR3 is TGTGCCAGCAGCCTGGACAGGGGAGGCACTGAAGCTTTCTTT.

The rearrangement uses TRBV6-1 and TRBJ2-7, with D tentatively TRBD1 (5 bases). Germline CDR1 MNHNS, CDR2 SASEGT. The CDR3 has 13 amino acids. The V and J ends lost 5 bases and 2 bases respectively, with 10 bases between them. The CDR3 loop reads CASSLTETYEQYF. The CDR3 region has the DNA TGTGCCAGCAGTTTGACAGAGACCTACGAGCAGTACTTC.

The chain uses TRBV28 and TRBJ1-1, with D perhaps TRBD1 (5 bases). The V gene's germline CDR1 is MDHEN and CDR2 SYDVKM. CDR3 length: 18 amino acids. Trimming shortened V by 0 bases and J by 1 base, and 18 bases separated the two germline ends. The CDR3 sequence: CASSLWGGERLRNTEAFF. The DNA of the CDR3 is TGTGCCAGCAGTTTATGGGGGGGGGAGCGGCTGCGGAACACTGAAGCTTTCTTT.

In nucleotides, the CDR3 is TGCGCCAGCAGCCAAGTAGGTGTAAACACCGGGGAGCTGTTTTTT. Translation: CASSQVGVNTGELFF. The chain uses TRBV4-3 and TRBJ2-2; D gene ambiguous. Germline V gene data show CDR1 as LGHNA and CDR2 as YSLEER. Trimming removed 1 base at V and 2 bases at J, with 8 bases between. The CDR3 has 15 residues.

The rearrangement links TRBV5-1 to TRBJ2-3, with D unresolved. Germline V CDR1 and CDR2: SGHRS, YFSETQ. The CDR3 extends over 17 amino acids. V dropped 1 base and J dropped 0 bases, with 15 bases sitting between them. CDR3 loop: CASSLSGFSQSTDTQYF. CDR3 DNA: TGCGCCAGCAGCTTGTCTGGGTTCTCGCAGAGCACAGATACGCAGTATTTT.

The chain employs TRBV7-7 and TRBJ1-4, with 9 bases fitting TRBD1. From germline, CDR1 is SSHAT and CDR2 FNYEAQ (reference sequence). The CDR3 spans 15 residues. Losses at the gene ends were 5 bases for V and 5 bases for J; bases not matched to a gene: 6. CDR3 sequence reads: CASSRLGTGNEKLFF. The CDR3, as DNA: TGTGCCAGCAGCCGACTCGGGACAGGGAATGAAAAACTGTTTTTT.

DNA for the CDR3: TGTGCCAGCAGTTTGGCGTTCAGGAATGAGCAGTTCTTC. Translating gives CASSLAFRNEQFF. The rearrangement uses TRBV28 and TRBJ2-1; no clear D gene. Trimming removed 3 bases at V and 7 bases at J, with 10 bases between. Germline values: CDR1 MDHEN, CDR2 SYDVKM. This CDR3 has 13 amino acids.

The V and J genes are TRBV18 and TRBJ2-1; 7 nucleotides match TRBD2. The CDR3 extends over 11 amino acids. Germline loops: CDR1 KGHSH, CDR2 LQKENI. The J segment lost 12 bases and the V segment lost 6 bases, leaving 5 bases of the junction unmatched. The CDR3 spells CASSAGDLQFF. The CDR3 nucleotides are TGTGCCAGCTCGGCGGGGGACCTGCAGTTCTTC.

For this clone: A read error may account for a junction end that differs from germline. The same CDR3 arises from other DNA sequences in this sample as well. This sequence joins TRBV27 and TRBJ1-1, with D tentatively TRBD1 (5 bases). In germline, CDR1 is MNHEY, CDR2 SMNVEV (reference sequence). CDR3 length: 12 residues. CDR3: CASSLVGGEAFF. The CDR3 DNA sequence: TGTGCCAGTAGTTTAGTCGGGGGTGAAGCTTTCTTT.

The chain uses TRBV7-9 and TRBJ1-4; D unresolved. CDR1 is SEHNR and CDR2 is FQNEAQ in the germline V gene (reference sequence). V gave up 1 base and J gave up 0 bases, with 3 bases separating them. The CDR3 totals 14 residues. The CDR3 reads CASSLGATNEKLFF. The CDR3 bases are TGTGCCAGCAGCTTAGGGGCAACTAATGAAAAACTGTTTTTT.

CDR3 nucleotide sequence: TGTGCCAGCAGCCAGGGGGCTTTAAACGAAAAACTGTTTTTT. This gives the protein CASSQGALNEKLFF. The genes are TRBV9 and TRBJ1-4; 8 bases fit TRBD1. This CDR3 has 14 residues. The V and J ends lost 4 bases and 8 bases, in that order; junction bases with no gene match: 7. Germline V gives CDR1 SGDLS, CDR2 YYNGEE.

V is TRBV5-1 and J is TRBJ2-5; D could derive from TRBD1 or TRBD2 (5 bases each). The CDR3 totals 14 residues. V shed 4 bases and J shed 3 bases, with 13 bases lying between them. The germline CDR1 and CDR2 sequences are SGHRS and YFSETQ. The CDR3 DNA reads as TGCGCCAGCAGCCAGGACTCGACAGAAGAGACCCAGTACTTC. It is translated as CASSQDSTEETQYF.

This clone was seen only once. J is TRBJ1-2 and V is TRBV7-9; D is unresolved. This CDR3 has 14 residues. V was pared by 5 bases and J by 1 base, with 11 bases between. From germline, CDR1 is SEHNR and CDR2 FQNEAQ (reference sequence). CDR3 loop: CASSIPGYNYGYTF. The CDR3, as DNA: TGTGCCAGCAGCATACCCGGATATAACTATGGCTACACCTTC.

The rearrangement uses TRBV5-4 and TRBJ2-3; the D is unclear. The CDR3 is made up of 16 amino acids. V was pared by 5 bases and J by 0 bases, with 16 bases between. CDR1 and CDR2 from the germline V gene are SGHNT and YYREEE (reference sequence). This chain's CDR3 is CASREYGVMSTDTQYF. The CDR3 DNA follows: TGTGCCAGCAGGGAATATGGGGTCATGAGCACAGATACGCAGTATTTT.